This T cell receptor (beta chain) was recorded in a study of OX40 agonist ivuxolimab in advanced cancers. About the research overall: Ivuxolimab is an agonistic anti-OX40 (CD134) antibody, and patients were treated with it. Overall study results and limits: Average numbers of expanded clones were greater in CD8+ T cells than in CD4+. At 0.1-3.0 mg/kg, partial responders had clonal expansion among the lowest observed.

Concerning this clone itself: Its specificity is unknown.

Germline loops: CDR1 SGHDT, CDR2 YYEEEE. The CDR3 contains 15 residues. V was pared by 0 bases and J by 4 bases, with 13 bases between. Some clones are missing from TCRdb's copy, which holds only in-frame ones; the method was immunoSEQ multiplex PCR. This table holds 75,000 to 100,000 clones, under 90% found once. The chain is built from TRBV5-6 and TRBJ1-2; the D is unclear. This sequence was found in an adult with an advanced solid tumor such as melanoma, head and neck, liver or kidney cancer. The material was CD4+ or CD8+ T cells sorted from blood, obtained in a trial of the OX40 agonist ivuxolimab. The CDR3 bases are TGTGCCAGCAGCTTGGAGAGGGAAGGCTCCTATGGCTACACCTTC. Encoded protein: CASSLEREGSYGYTF.